This T cell receptor beta chain was obtained from a study of blood T cell repertoires in COVID-19. Study as a whole: Nucleic acid was either cDNA or gDNA, and it came from T cells, B-cell-depleted T cells, or PBMCs.

Study members were between roughly 18 and 100 years old and lived in around 24 US regions. Sequenced by immunoSEQ multiplex PCR; TCRdb stores in-frame clones only, minus some. Of hundreds of thousands of clones listed, 70% to 90% are singletons. The CDR3 length is 16 residues. Germline V gene data show CDR1 as SGHNT and CDR2 as YYREEE (reference sequence). The ends were cut back, 9 bases at V and 2 bases at J, with 20 bases in the middle. The chain joins TRBV5-4 to TRBJ2-2, with a possible D match to TRBD1 (5 bases). Sequencing was performed on PBMCs or T cells enriched from blood (not recorded which). This clonotype originated in a man aged 25-45 years who had recovered from COVID-19. CDR3 sequence reads: CATIIESGSNTGELFF. CDR3 in DNA: TGTGCCACTATTATAGAGTCAGGGTCTAACACCGGGGAGCTGTTTTTT. Filled out from reference TRBV5-4 and TRBJ2-2, the complete variable domain reads ETGVTQSPTHLIKTRGQQVTLRCSSQSGHNTVSWYQQALGQGPQFIFQYYREEENGRGNFPPRFSGLQFPNYSSELNVNALELDDSALYLCATIIESGSNTGELFFGEGSRLTVL.